Shown below are 28 T cell receptor beta chains from a single sample sequenced in a study of blood T cell repertoires in COVID-19. The method was immunoSEQ multiplex PCR; TCRdb's version includes in-frame clones alone and lacks a portion of them. Here the sample spans approximately 110,000 clones, 65% to 75% being singletons. What was sequenced was peripheral blood. Receptors originate from a man at least 80 years old with acute or convalescent COVID-19.

This clone was seen a few times. This chain joins TRBV6-2 or TRBV6-3 and TRBJ1-5; possibly TRBD1 for D (6 bases). V lost 2 bases to trimming and J lost 5 bases, with 16 bases between them. Germline-derived CDR1 and CDR2 are MNHEY and SVGEGT. This CDR3 contains 16 residues. The CDR3 coding sequence is TGTGCCAGCAGTTACGATATGGGGGCCCGGTATCAGCCCCAGCATTTT. This codes for CASSYDMGARYQPQHF.

The chain combines TRBV9 with TRBJ2-3; 9 bases are shared with TRBD2. CDR1 and CDR2 from the germline V gene are SGDLS and YYNGEE. V lost 2 bases, J lost 1 base, and 11 bases stayed unmatched. CDR3 length equals 18 residues. The CDR3: CASSVRDSGSTGTDTQYF. The CDR3 nucleotides read TGTGCCAGCAGCGTTCGGGATAGCGGGAGTACGGGCACAGATACGCAGTATTTT.

This clone was found once. The chain couples TRBV28 to TRBJ2-3; TRBD2 might be the D (5 bases). CDR1 and CDR2 (germline): MDHEN, SYDVKM. The CDR3 is 11 amino acids. V lost 7 bases, J lost 7 bases, and 9 bases lay in between. CDR3 loop: CASNERYTQYF. CDR3 nucleotides: TGTGCCAGCAACGAGCGGTATACGCAGTATTTT.

This clone was observed a handful of times. V and J are TRBV28 and TRBJ2-7; 14 nucleotides agree with TRBD2. From germline, CDR1 is MDHEN and CDR2 SYDVKM. CDR3 length: 16 residues. V gave up 3 bases and J gave up 2 bases; unmatched junction bases: 3. The CDR3 protein is CASSFGTSGSPYEQYF. The CDR3 region has the DNA TGTGCCAGCAGTTTTGGGACTAGCGGGAGTCCCTACGAGCAGTACTTC.

This clone has a handful of counts. The chain links TRBV7-2 to TRBJ2-7; 7 bases are shared with TRBD1. Germline loops: CDR1 SGHTA, CDR2 FQGNSA. The length of the CDR3 is 16 residues. V lost 3 bases to trimming and J lost 0 bases; unmatched junction nucleotides: 8. CDR3 in amino acids: CASSFTGDAYSYEQYF. Here the CDR3 DNA reads TGTGCCAGCAGCTTTACAGGGGACGCATACTCCTACGAGCAGTACTTC.

The chain is built from TRBV19 and TRBJ2-4, with a weak D call TRBD2 (7 bases). Germline values: CDR1 LNHDA, CDR2 SQIVND (reference sequence). The ends were cut back, 3 bases at V and 3 bases at J, with 24 bases in the middle. This CDR3 spans 19 amino acids. Here the CDR3 DNA reads TGTGCCAGTAGTATGACGGGGGGCACTAGTCTCGGCGGCAAAAACATTCAGTACTTC. Protein: CASSMTGGTSLGGKNIQYF. Looking up the rest from reference TRBV19 and TRBJ2-4 gives the full variable domain: DGGITQSPKYLFRKEGQNVTLSCEQNLNHDAMYWYRQDPGQGLRLIYYSQIVNDFQKGDIAEGYSVSREKKESFPLTVTSAQKNPTAFYLCASSMTGGTSLGGKNIQYFGAGTRLSVL.

The V and J genes are TRBV9 and TRBJ2-5; 13 bases map to TRBD2. Looked up from germline, CDR1 is SGDLS and CDR2 is YYNGEE. CDR3 length: 15 residues. Losses at the gene ends were 3 bases for V and 5 bases for J; bases not matched to a gene: 4. CDR3 amino acids: CASSGGTSGKETQYF. CDR3 bases: TGTGCCAGCAGCGGAGGGACTAGCGGGAAGGAGACCCAGTACTTC.

The rearrangement joins TRBV2 to TRBJ1-1; TRBD1 is a possible D gene (5 bases). V gave up 7 bases and J gave up 8 bases, with 17 bases separating them. The CDR3 is 13 amino acids. Germline CDR1 and CDR2: SNHLY and FYNNEI. CDR3 protein: CASNGLTDKEAFF. CDR3 coding DNA: TGTGCCAGCAACGGTCTTACGGACAAGGAAGCTTTCTTT.

In its sample, this clone was seen many times. The same CDR3 is also encoded by other DNA sequences in this sample. The chain joins TRBV29-1 to TRBJ2-3; 7 bases map to TRBD2. V lost 1 base, J lost 0 bases, and 1 base stayed unmatched. CDR3 size: 14 residues. Germline V gives CDR1 SQVTM, CDR2 ANQGSEA. CDR3 amino acids: CSVEGRGSTDTQYF. CDR3 bases: TGCAGCGTTGAAGGGCGGGGGAGCACAGATACGCAGTATTTT.

V gene TRBV5-1 combines with J gene TRBJ1-5, with D unresolved. The CDR3 totals 14 residues. The V and J ends lost 5 bases and 2 bases respectively, with 11 bases between them. Germline CDR1 is SGHRS and CDR2 is YFSETQ. The CDR3 protein is CASSSEGGNQPQHF. CDR3 bases: TGCGCCAGCAGTTCAGAGGGAGGCAATCAGCCCCAGCATTTT.

This clone has a count of ten or more. The chain employs TRBV7-9 and TRBJ2-1; tentatively, D is TRBD2 (6 bases). The CDR3 is 15 amino acids. The germline CDR1 and CDR2 sequences are SEHNR and FQNEAQ (reference sequence). Trimming cost V 1 base and J 1 base, with 8 bases left between them. CDR3 sequence (DNA): TGTGCCAGCAGCTTAGATAGCGGATCCTACAATGAGCAGTTCTTC. Encoded protein: CASSLDSGSYNEQFF.

The chain has TRBV6-4 and TRBJ1-1; 8 nucleotides agree with TRBD1. CDR3 length: 14 residues. V shed 2 bases, J shed 4 bases, and the junction held 3 bases outside the gene matches. The V gene's germline CDR1 is MRHNA and CDR2 SNTAGT. In nucleotides, the CDR3 is TGTGCCAGCAGTGACGCAGGGGGCCTCACTGAAGCTTTCTTT. Its translation: CASSDAGGLTEAFF.

To note about this clone: A much larger clone sits a single nucleotide away, making a read error possible. CDR3 nucleotides: TGTGCCAGCAGAACTAGCGGCACAGATACGCAGTATTTT. It translates to CASRTSGTDTQYF. V gene TRBV12-3 or TRBV12-4 combines with J gene TRBJ2-3; 7 nucleotides align to TRBD2. V trimming: 6 bases; J trimming: 1 base; junction bases outside the gene matches: 1. The CDR3 loop spans 13 amino acids.

The V gene is TRBV11-2, the J gene TRBJ1-6; D unresolved. The CDR3 sequence is 17 residues long. The V and J ends lost 0 bases and 2 bases respectively, with 11 bases between them. CDR1 SGHAT and CDR2 FQNNGV come from the germline V gene. CDR3: CASSLERRGTYNSPLHF. CDR3 bases: TGTGCCAGCAGCTTAGAGCGGAGAGGGACCTATAATTCACCCCTCCACTTT.

This clone has a handful of counts. The rearrangement joins TRBV28 to TRBJ1-5; no reliable D call. V gave up 5 bases and J gave up 0 bases, with 5 bases separating them. This CDR3 region has 13 residues. CDR1 and CDR2 (germline): MDHEN, SYDVKM. CDR3 in amino acids: CASSPYSNQPQHF. The CDR3 nucleotides are TGTGCCAGCAGTCCGTATAGCAATCAGCCCCAGCATTTT. Filled out from reference TRBV28 and TRBJ1-5, the complete variable domain reads DVKVTQSSRYLVKRTGEKVFLECVQDMDHENMFWYRQDPGLGLRLIYFSYDVKMKEKGDIPEGYSVSREKKERFSLILESASTNQTSMYLCASSPYSNQPQHFGDGTRLSIL.

This clone was seen a few times. The CDR3 nucleotides read TGCGCCAGCAGCCCCACCCGCGCGCCGAACACCGGGGAGCTGTTTTTT. It codes for CASSPTRAPNTGELFF. The chain is built from TRBV4-1 and TRBJ2-2; D unresolved. The CDR3 contains 16 residues. Trimming cost V 4 bases and J 0 bases, with 12 bases left between them. Germline CDR1 is MGHRA and CDR2 is YSYEKL.

The CDR3 is CASSLGVSDGYTF. In nucleotides, the CDR3 is TGTGCCAGCAGCTTAGGTGTTAGCGACGGCTACACCTTC. This sequence joins TRBV7-9 and TRBJ1-2; no clear D. The CDR3 is 13 amino acids. V lost 1 base to trimming and J lost 8 bases, with 11 bases between them. CDR1 SEHNR and CDR2 FQNEAQ come from the germline V gene (reference sequence).

The V gene is TRBV27, the J gene TRBJ1-5, with a tentative D call TRBD1 (6 bases). V lost 6 bases and J 4 bases, leaving 13 bases between the germline ends. The CDR3 is 14 amino acids. The germline V gene encodes CDR1 MNHEY and CDR2 SMNVEV (reference sequence). CDR3 sequence (DNA): TGTGCCAGCAGGCCCGGGACAACGAATCAGCCCCAGCATTTT. Its protein product is CASRPGTTNQPQHF.

The V gene is TRBV25-1, the J gene TRBJ2-5; 8 nucleotides agree with TRBD1. V shed 3 bases, J shed 5 bases, and the junction held 5 bases outside the gene matches. The length of the CDR3 is 14 residues. Germline assignment: CDR1 MGHDK and CDR2 SYGVNS. CDR3 sequence: CASSEIRGRETQYF. The DNA for the CDR3 is TGTGCCAGCAGTGAGATCAGGGGGCGGGAGACCCAGTACTTC.

The CDR3 sequence: CASSVPGSPYGYTF. In DNA form, the CDR3 reads TGTGCCAGCAGCGTCCCGGGGTCACCCTATGGCTACACCTTC. This chain uses TRBV14 with TRBJ1-2; D not certain. V was trimmed by 5 bases and J by 4 bases, leaving 14 bases between them. Per germline, CDR1 SGHDN and CDR2 FVKESK. The CDR3 contains 14 residues.

This clone was seen only a few times. V is TRBV18 and J is TRBJ1-1; 7 nucleotides line up with TRBD1. The V gene's germline CDR1 is KGHSH and CDR2 LQKENI. The CDR3 length is 16 residues. V shed 4 bases, J shed 2 bases, and the junction held 10 bases outside the gene matches. CDR3 loop: CASSRGATGFNTEAFF. CDR3 coding DNA: TGTGCCAGCTCACGGGGAGCGACAGGGTTTAACACTGAAGCTTTCTTT.

The rearrangement uses TRBV11-2 and TRBJ2-1, with D uncertain. CDR1 SGHAT and CDR2 FQNNGV come from the germline V gene. V lost 2 bases to trimming and J lost 10 bases, with 9 bases between them. The CDR3 extends over 12 amino acids. The CDR3 protein is CASSLPKREQFF. The CDR3 DNA sequence: TGTGCCAGCAGCTTACCGAAGCGCGAGCAGTTCTTC.

The J gene is TRBJ1-2, the V gene TRBV6-5; weak D call: TRBD1 (5 bases). The CDR3 covers 13 residues. Trimming stripped 4 bases from V and 5 bases from J, with 11 bases between. Germline V gene sequence: CDR1 MNHEY, CDR2 SVGAGI. DNA for the CDR3: TGTGCCAGCAGTTGGGGACGGGGGTATGGCTACACCTTC. It codes for CASSWGRGYGYTF.

The genes are TRBV29-1 and TRBJ1-2, with a weak D call TRBD1 (6 bases). The CDR3 totals 14 residues. V shed 8 bases and J shed 5 bases, with 21 bases lying between them. Germline CDR1 SQVTM, CDR2 ANQGSEA. The CDR3 DNA sequence: TGCAGCACCGGGAGTGAAGGGAGGGGGTATGGCTACACCTTC. Its translation is CSTGSEGRGYGYTF. The entire variable domain, with the rest obtained from reference TRBV29-1 and TRBJ1-2, is as follows: SAVISQKPSRDICQRGTSLTIQCQVDSQVTMMFWYRQQPGQSLTLIATANQGSEATYESGFVIDKFPISRPNLTFSTLTVSNMSPEDSSIYLCSTGSEGRGYGYTFGSGTRLTVV.

The V gene is TRBV3-1 (or the pseudogene TRBV3-2), the J gene TRBJ2-1, with a possible D match to TRBD2 (6 bases). The germline gives CDR1 LGHDT, CDR2 YNNKEL (reference sequence). V gave up 1 base and J gave up 6 bases, with 7 bases separating them. This CDR3 contains 13 residues. CDR3 loop: CASSQVGGNEQFF. The CDR3 DNA sequence: TGTGCCAGCAGCCAAGTGGGAGGCAATGAGCAGTTCTTC.

The chain's CDR3 is CSVTQTNSNQPQHF. For the CDR3, the DNA is TGCAGCGTTACACAGACTAATAGCAATCAGCCCCAGCATTTT. The chain recombines TRBV29-1 with TRBJ1-5, with no clear D. Germline CDR1 SQVTM, CDR2 ANQGSEA. V was clipped by 5 bases and J by 0 bases, with 11 bases between them. There are 14 residues in the CDR3.

The chain couples TRBV7-9 to TRBJ1-1; 10 bases map to TRBD1. The CDR3 is 14 amino acids. Trimming cost V 3 bases and J 8 bases; bases outside gene matches: 6. The V gene's germline CDR1 is SEHNR and CDR2 FQNEAQ (reference sequence). CDR3 DNA sequence: TGTGCCAGCAGCTTCCGCCGGGACAGGGGAGAAGCTTTCTTT. As protein: CASSFRRDRGEAFF.

The rearrangement joins TRBV4-1 to TRBJ2-7; 7 nucleotides align to TRBD1. This CDR3 has 15 residues. J was trimmed by 4 bases and V by 4 bases; bases with no gene match: 10. Per the germline V gene, CDR1 is MGHRA and CDR2 is YSYEKL. CDR3 loop: CASSPEGTAYYEQYF. The CDR3 DNA sequence: TGCGCCAGCAGCCCCGAGGGGACAGCCTATTACGAGCAGTACTTC.